The 23 T cell receptor beta chains below were found in one sample sequenced in a study of cytomegalovirus exposure and HLA in healthy donors. It was with 60 Vbeta and 13 Jbeta primers that the PCR ran. The method was immunoSEQ multiplex PCR; TCRdb's version includes in-frame clones alone and lacks a portion of them. The sample yields approximately 90,000 clones, 77% seen once. The specimen sequenced was PBMCs. Receptors were obtained from a boy aged 10-17 years in good health and CMV-seronegative.

V gene TRBV4-3 combines with J gene TRBJ2-2; D may be TRBD2 (7 bases). The CDR3 is 17 residues long. Germline V gene sequence: CDR1 LGHNA, CDR2 YSLEER. V was trimmed by 0 bases and J by 11 bases, leaving 22 bases between them. The chain's CDR3 is CASSQEGAGAPVGELFF. In DNA form, the CDR3 reads TGCGCCAGCAGCCAAGAGGGGGCGGGGGCCCCGGTAGGAGAGCTGTTTTTT.

This clone showed up just a few times. The chain links TRBV9 to TRBJ1-5; TRBD1 agrees at 7 bases. V dropped 3 bases and J dropped 3; count of bases not matched to a gene: 3. Germline assignment: CDR1 SGDLS and CDR2 YYNGEE. The CDR3 is 14 amino acids. CDR3 loop: CASSGQGNNQPQHF. DNA for the CDR3: TGTGCCAGCAGCGGACAGGGAAACAATCAGCCCCAGCATTTT.

The CDR3 sequence is CSVETVYGYTF. CDR3 nucleotide sequence: TGCAGCGTTGAAACGGTCTATGGCTACACCTTC. The V call is TRBV29-1, the J call TRBJ1-2; no definite D call. Germline loops: CDR1 SQVTM, CDR2 ANQGSEA. The CDR3 covers 11 residues. The germline V and J ends were trimmed by 2 bases and 4 bases, with 5 bases remaining between them.

This chain links TRBV28 with TRBJ1-5; 7 nucleotides align to TRBD1. Trimming at V came to 8 bases and at J to 4 bases, leaving 8 bases not matched to a gene. The germline V gene has CDR1 MDHEN and CDR2 SYDVKM. The length of the CDR3 is 14 residues. The CDR3 region is CASGTGAPNQPQHF. In DNA, the CDR3 is TGTGCCAGCGGTACAGGGGCCCCAAATCAGCCCCAGCATTTT.

V gene TRBV6-1 combines with J gene TRBJ1-2, with D maybe TRBD1 (5 bases). The germline CDR1 and CDR2 sequences are MNHNS and SASEGT. The CDR3 consists of 17 residues. The ends were cut back, 4 bases at V and 2 bases at J, with 20 bases in the middle. For the CDR3, the DNA is TGTGCCAGCAGTGGCTTGGGACTGCAAAACTTAAACTATGGCTACACCTTC. This gives the protein CASSGLGLQNLNYGYTF.

This chain links TRBV4-1 with TRBJ1-1, with a tentative D call TRBD1 (6 bases). Germline lookup yields CDR1 MGHRA and CDR2 YSYEKL. This CDR3 region has 15 residues. The ends were cut back, 1 base at V and 4 bases at J, with 13 bases in the middle. The CDR3 region is CASSQGMWTVTEAFF. CDR3 nucleotides: TGCGCCAGCAGCCAAGGAATGTGGACAGTCACTGAAGCTTTCTTT.

This clone was found once. This chain connects TRBV25-1 to TRBJ2-4, with D perhaps TRBD1 (5 bases). The V end was cut by 3 bases, the J end by 3 bases, with 9 bases between. Germline CDR1 is MGHDK and CDR2 is SYGVNS. The CDR3 runs 14 residues. CDR3 sequence: CASSEGLGKNIQYF. The CDR3 DNA follows: TGTGCCAGCAGTGAGGGGCTAGGCAAAAACATTCAGTACTTC.

The chain links TRBV7-9 to TRBJ1-1, with 8 bases matching TRBD1. The germline V gene encodes CDR1 SEHNR and CDR2 FQNEAQ (reference sequence). The CDR3 consists of 12 residues. Losses at the gene ends were 8 bases for V and 4 bases for J; bases not matched to a gene: 3. The CDR3 spells CASGGQATEAFF. The CDR3 nucleotides read TGTGCCAGCGGGGGACAGGCCACTGAAGCTTTCTTT.

The J gene is TRBJ2-3, the V gene TRBV11-3, with D hard to call. This CDR3 is 15 amino acids long. Deletions cut 2 bases from V and 3 bases from J, with 12 bases between. The V gene's germline CDR1 is SGHNT and CDR2 YENEEA. DNA for the CDR3: TGTGCCAGCAGCTTAAGCTTTGGTAGTACAGATACGCAGTATTTT. It encodes CASSLSFGSTDTQYF.

This clone came up a few times. The rearrangement links TRBV5-8 to TRBJ1-5, with D hard to call. The CDR3 runs to 12 residues. Germline CDR1 is SGHTS and CDR2 is YDEGEE. With 1 base removed from V and 7 bases from J, the gap between germline ends came to 6 bases. The CDR3 DNA reads as TGTGCCAGCAGCTTGTCGCAGCAGCCCCAGCATTTT. Its translation: CASSLSQQPQHF.

There are a few counts of this clone. The chain has TRBV6-5 and TRBJ1-1; D remains unclear. In germline, CDR1 is MNHEY, CDR2 SVGAGI. Trimming stripped 2 bases from V and 1 base from J, with 8 bases between. The CDR3 length is 14 residues. For the CDR3, the DNA is TGTGCCAGCAGTTACAAAGAACAGAACACTGAAGCTTTCTTT. The encoded protein is CASSYKEQNTEAFF.

The chain carries TRBV6-5 and TRBJ2-2, with D uncertain. This CDR3 contains 11 residues. Germline V CDR1 and CDR2: MNHEY, SVGAGI. Trimming removed 8 bases from V and 4 bases from J, with 5 bases in between. CDR3 in DNA: TGTGCCAGCGAGAGCACCGGGGAGCTGTTTTTT. This encodes CASESTGELFF.

This chain connects TRBV9 to TRBJ2-3; no definite D call. CDR3 length: 12 residues. Germline CDR1 is SGDLS and CDR2 is YYNGEE. Trimming stripped 4 bases from V and 4 bases from J, with 7 bases between. The CDR3 DNA reads as TGTGCCAGCAGCTTAGCCGCAGATACGCAGTATTTT. Its protein is CASSLAADTQYF.

The J gene is TRBJ2-5, the V gene TRBV19, with TRBD2 matching 9 bases. Germline assignment: CDR1 LNHDA and CDR2 SQIVND (reference sequence). This CDR3 is 15 amino acids long. J lost 7 bases, V lost 5 bases, and 11 bases had no gene match. DNA for the CDR3: TGTGCCAGTAGTGGAGGGACTAGCCATTTTGGGACCCAGTACTTC. It specifies CASSGGTSHFGTQYF. The whole variable domain, filled in from reference TRBV19 and TRBJ2-5, reads DGGITQSPKYLFRKEGQNVTLSCEQNLNHDAMYWYRQDPGQGLRLIYYSQIVNDFQKGDIAEGYSVSREKKESFPLTVTSAQKNPTAFYLCASSGGTSHFGTQYFGPGTRLLVL.

This clone was picked up one time. The chain uses TRBV11-2 and TRBJ2-7; unclear D gene. The CDR3 is 13 amino acids. V dropped 1 base and J dropped 1 base, with 5 bases sitting between them. Germline CDR1 is SGHAT and CDR2 is FQNNGV. The CDR3 DNA follows: TGTGCCAGCAGCTTAGCTAAGTCCTACGAGCAGTACTTC. Its protein product is CASSLAKSYEQYF.

The chain has TRBV2 and TRBJ1-2; D remains unclear. The ends were cut back, 7 bases at V and 6 bases at J, with 9 bases in the middle. Per the germline V gene, CDR1 is SNHLY and CDR2 is FYNNEI. This CDR3 has 11 amino acids. The CDR3 region is CASKTRDGYTF. The DNA for the CDR3 is TGTGCCAGCAAAACACGGGATGGCTACACCTTC.

This sequence joins TRBV30 and TRBJ2-1, with TRBD2 identical over 12 bases. Germline assignment: CDR1 GTSNPN and CDR2 SVGIG (reference sequence). This CDR3 contains 14 residues. V shed 6 bases, J shed 10 bases, and the junction held 10 bases outside the gene matches. The CDR3 here is CACGLGGLAGEQFF. For the CDR3, the DNA is TGTGCCTGTGGACTCGGTGGACTAGCGGGAGAGCAGTTCTTC. The full variable domain, in which reference TRBV30 and TRBJ2-1 provide the parts outside the CDR3, is SQTIHQWPATLVQPVGSPLSLECTVEGTSNPNLYWYRQAAGRGLQLLFYSVGIGQISSEVPQNLSASRPQDRQFILSSKKLLLSDSGFYLCACGLGGLAGEQFFGPGTRLTVL.

The V call is TRBV6-5, the J call TRBJ2-1; D might be TRBD2 (6 bases). The CDR3 is 16 amino acids. From germline, CDR1 is MNHEY and CDR2 SVGAGI. V lost 4 bases and J 7 bases, leaving 20 bases between the germline ends. The CDR3 protein is CASSWEGTSPGNEQFF. The CDR3 DNA reads TGTGCCAGCAGTTGGGAAGGGACTTCCCCTGGGAATGAGCAGTTCTTC.

This chain's CDR3 is CATSRSRGYEQYF. The CDR3 bases are TGTGCCACCAGCAGATCCCGGGGCTACGAGCAGTACTTC. The chain has TRBV15 and TRBJ2-7; D might be TRBD2 (5 bases). V was pared by 2 bases and J by 3 bases, with 8 bases between. This CDR3 has 13 amino acids. Germline lookup yields CDR1 LNHNV and CDR2 YYDKDF (reference sequence).

This clone was observed a handful of times. The chain is built from TRBV18 and TRBJ2-5, with D perhaps TRBD2 (6 bases). CDR3 length: 16 amino acids. In germline, CDR1 is KGHSH, CDR2 LQKENI. V was pared by 1 base and J by 1 base, with 13 bases between. This CDR3 is CASSPRGGGVQETQYF. The CDR3 DNA is TGTGCCAGCTCACCACGGGGCGGAGGGGTCCAAGAGACCCAGTACTTC. Together with reference TRBV18 and TRBJ2-5, the CDR3 gives the full variable domain: NAGVMQNPRHLVRRRGQEARLRCSPMKGHSHVYWYRQLPEEGLKFMVYLQKENIIDESGMPKERFSAEFPKEGPSILRIQQVVRGDSAAYFCASSPRGGGVQETQYFGPGTRLLVL.

Details on this clone: The junction does not match germline at one end; this may be a read error. This chain links TRBV29-1 with TRBJ1-1; 8 positions agree with TRBD1. The CDR3 spans 9 residues. The germline V gene has CDR1 SQVTM and CDR2 ANQGSEA. CDR3 sequence: CSVSTGEIF. The CDR3 nucleotides are TGCAGCGTGTCGACAGGGGAGATTTTC.

This chain connects TRBV7-2 to TRBJ2-7, with a tentative D call TRBD1 (5 bases). CDR1 is SGHTA and CDR2 is FQGNSA in the germline V gene. Trimming removed 3 bases at V and 1 base at J, with 10 bases between. The CDR3 loop spans 14 amino acids. The DNA of the CDR3 is TGTGCCAGCAGCTTGCTCAGGGATTCCTACGAGCAGTACTTC. Protein sequence: CASSLLRDSYEQYF.

The CDR3 DNA sequence: TGTGCCAGCAGTTCAGACTGGAGCTCCTACGAGCAGTACTTC. Its translation is CASSSDWSSYEQYF. The rearrangement uses TRBV6-5 and TRBJ2-7; D remains unclear. V lost 4 bases to trimming and J lost 0 bases, with 10 bases between them. The CDR3 runs to 14 residues. Germline V gene sequence: CDR1 MNHEY, CDR2 SVGAGI.